This T cell receptor (beta chain) emerged from a study of cytomegalovirus exposure and HLA in healthy donors. General study findings and limits: Trimming of TCR beta V- and J-genes showed a link, identified in a later analysis, to a missense DCLRE1C variant.

It was with 60 Vbeta and 13 Jbeta primers that the PCR ran. TCRdb keeps only in-frame clones here, not all; method: immunoSEQ multiplex PCR. The top ten hold 8% of the sample, which has about 240,000 clones, approximately 82% seen once. At collection, donors were nominally healthy, but unrecorded immune exposures were probable. V lost 1 base and J 0 bases, leaving 19 bases between the germline ends. Germline CDR1 LGHNT, CDR2 FRNRAP. The CDR3 runs 18 residues. This clone was observed a handful of times. Its antigen is still unknown. This rearrangement joins TRBV12-5 to TRBJ2-7, with a weak D call TRBD1 (6 bases). The sequenced sample consisted of PBMCs. The TCR sequence derives from a woman aged 55 to 70 in good health and CMV-seropositive. The CDR3 protein is CASGLAILQGSISYEQYF. The CDR3 coding sequence is TGTGCTAGTGGTTTGGCAATATTACAGGGCTCCATCTCCTACGAGCAGTACTTC.